One and the same sample provided the 30 T cell receptor beta chains below, sequenced in a study of shared clonotypes between healthy human individuals. Profiling relied on immunoSEQ multiplex PCR, and the TCRdb table lists in-frame clones only, not all of them. This sample has approximately 810,000 clones, with about 92% found just once. CD45RO-negative CD8 cells positively selected for CCR7 made up the naive population, which excluded terminally differentiated effector memory CD45RA+ cells. The sample consisted of naive CD8+ T cells sorted from blood. The receptors were sampled from a man aged 25 to 40 in good health.

This clone appeared a single time. V and J are TRBV27 and TRBJ2-7, with D perhaps TRBD2 (5 bases). Trimming removed 3 bases at V and 2 bases at J, with 17 bases between. This CDR3 spans 16 amino acids. The V gene's germline CDR1 is MNHEY and CDR2 SMNVEV (reference sequence). The CDR3 region has the DNA TGTGCCAGCAGTTTCCGTAGCGACCTTCCCCCCTACGAGCAGTACTTC. Protein: CASSFRSDLPPYEQYF.

The V call is TRBV6-6, the J call TRBJ1-1; D remains ambiguous. Trimming pared 7 bases from V and 6 bases from J, leaving 18 bases between. The CDR3 is made up of 14 amino acids. CDR1 and CDR2 (germline): MNHNY, SVGAGI (reference sequence). The CDR3 DNA reads as TGTGCCAGCACCGAGATGGAGGGATGGGCTGAAGCTTTCTTT. Encoded protein: CASTEMEGWAEAFF.

This clone was counted only a few times. The chain recombines TRBV4-1 with TRBJ2-7, with 8 bases fitting TRBD2. The CDR3 consists of 16 residues. Germline loops: CDR1 MGHRA, CDR2 YSYEKL. V gave up 1 base and J gave up 4 bases; unmatched junction bases: 9. The CDR3 nucleotides are TGCGCCAGCAGCCAAGGGAGTAGCGGGATTGGGTACGAGCAGTACTTC. Its protein product is CASSQGSSGIGYEQYF.

J is TRBJ2-1 and V is TRBV7-9; the match to TRBD2 covers 8 bases. Germline V gene data show CDR1 as SEHNR and CDR2 as FQNEAQ (reference sequence). The CDR3 covers 18 residues. After removal of 5 bases from V and 4 bases from J, the junction contained 16 bases not matched to a gene. CDR3 nucleotides: TGTGCCAGCAGCCTACCTACTCACAGCGGGAGCAATTACAATGAGCAGTTCTTC. Protein: CASSLPTHSGSNYNEQFF.

About this clone: The same CDR3 also results from other DNA sequences found in this sample. The chain uses TRBV5-6 and TRBJ2-7; TRBD2 aligns across 10 bases. Germline loops: CDR1 SGHDT, CDR2 YYEEEE. This CDR3 contains 15 residues. The V segment lost 4 bases and the J segment 1 base; nucleotides outside the gene matches: 5. CDR3 sequence (DNA): TGTGCCAGCAGCAGCGGACTAGCGGAATCCTACGAGCAGTACTTC. Translating it yields CASSSGLAESYEQYF.

V is TRBV6-5 and J is TRBJ2-2; tentatively, D is TRBD1 (5 bases). CDR1 is MNHEY and CDR2 is SVGAGI in the germline V gene. This CDR3 comprises 14 residues. V dropped 1 base and J dropped 5 bases, with 8 bases sitting between them. CDR3 in amino acids: CASSYYQGTGELFF. CDR3 DNA sequence: TGTGCCAGCAGTTACTATCAGGGAACCGGGGAGCTGTTTTTT.

This rearrangement joins TRBV5-1 to TRBJ2-2; TRBD1 aligns across 10 bases. This CDR3 is 16 amino acids long. V gave up 0 bases and J gave up 6 bases; unmatched junction bases: 5. Germline loops: CDR1 SGHRS, CDR2 YFSETQ. This chain's CDR3 is CASSLVGQGMAGELFF. The CDR3 nucleotides read TGCGCCAGCAGCTTGGTGGGACAGGGGATGGCCGGGGAGCTGTTTTTT. Filled out from reference TRBV5-1 and TRBJ2-2, the complete variable domain reads KAGVTQTPRYLIKTRGQQVTLSCSPISGHRSVSWYQQTPGQGLQFLFEYFSETQRNKGNFPGRFSGRQFSNSRSEMNVSTLELGDSALYLCASSLVGQGMAGELFFGEGSRLTVL.

The chain combines TRBV6-1 with TRBJ2-7, with no clear D. V was cut by 3 bases and J by 8 bases, with 14 bases left in between. This CDR3 region has 13 residues. CDR1 is MNHNS and CDR2 is SASEGT in the germline V gene. CDR3 protein: CASSDLSHRQQYF. The CDR3 nucleotides read TGTGCCAGCAGTGATTTGTCACACCGGCAGCAGTACTTC.

The chain uses TRBV25-1 and TRBJ2-7; TRBD2 matches 12 bases. Germline V gene lookup returns CDR1 MGHDK and CDR2 SYGVNS. This CDR3 spans 17 amino acids. V lost 4 bases and J lost 1; bases outside the gene matches: 8. The CDR3: CASSGALLAGGSYEQYF. CDR3 DNA: TGTGCCAGCAGTGGCGCCCTACTAGCGGGAGGATCCTACGAGCAGTACTTC.

This clone has only one observation. The gene calls are TRBV14 and TRBJ2-1, with D hard to call. Trimming removed 2 bases from V and 8 bases from J, with 19 bases in between. CDR1 is SGHDN and CDR2 is FVKESK in the germline V gene. The CDR3 spans 16 residues. The CDR3 here is CASSQKFGGIWYEQFF. The CDR3 DNA reads TGTGCCAGCAGCCAAAAGTTCGGTGGGATTTGGTATGAGCAGTTCTTC.

The chain is built from TRBV7-9 and TRBJ1-4; D remains unclear. Trimming left V 5 bases short and J 0 bases short, with 10 bases between. CDR1 and CDR2 (germline): SEHNR, FQNEAQ (reference sequence). There are 15 residues in the CDR3. CDR3: CASSPGFATNEKLFF. The CDR3 nucleotides are TGTGCCAGCAGCCCCGGCTTCGCAACTAATGAAAAACTGTTTTTT.

The J gene is TRBJ2-7, the V gene TRBV7-2, with 14 bases aligning to TRBD2. The CDR3 spans 17 residues. Germline lookup yields CDR1 SGHTA and CDR2 FQGNSA. Trimming took 5 bases from V and 0 from J; bases not matched to a gene: 6. The CDR3, as DNA: TGTGCCAGCAGCGTGACTAGCGGGAGGGCGAGCTCCTACGAGCAGTACTTC. This encodes CASSVTSGRASSYEQYF.

J is TRBJ2-3 and V is TRBV10-2, with a tentative D call TRBD1 (6 bases). Deletions cut 11 bases from V and 1 base from J, with 13 bases between. The length of the CDR3 is 13 residues. The germline V gene encodes CDR1 WSHSY and CDR2 SAAADI. CDR3 loop: CAGRDKGTDTQYF. The CDR3 region has the DNA TGCGCCGGCCGGGACAAAGGCACAGATACGCAGTATTTT.

The chain is built from TRBV19 and TRBJ1-3, with unresolved D. V was cut by 7 bases and J by 9 bases, with 13 bases left in between. This CDR3 has 12 amino acids. CDR1 LNHDA and CDR2 SQIVND come from the germline V gene (reference sequence). Written as DNA, the CDR3 is TGTGCCAGTACGAGCCCCGGTGCCACCATATATTTT. It codes for CASTSPGATIYF.

The rearrangement joins TRBV27 to TRBJ2-5; 8 nucleotides agree with TRBD2. Germline V gene lookup returns CDR1 MNHEY and CDR2 SMNVEV (reference sequence). Losses at the gene ends were 1 base for V and 0 bases for J; bases not matched to a gene: 4. This CDR3 is built from 16 residues. The CDR3 reads CASSLFSGEYQETQYF. The DNA of the CDR3 is TGTGCCAGCAGTTTATTTAGCGGGGAGTACCAAGAGACCCAGTACTTC.

V usage is TRBV5-1 and J usage is TRBJ2-5; 11 nucleotides agree with TRBD2. Trimming removed 0 bases from V and 3 bases from J; junction bases left unmatched: 4. Germline CDR1 reads SGHRS; CDR2 reads YFSETQ. The CDR3 has 16 residues. Here the CDR3 DNA reads TGCGCCAGCAGCTTGGTTTGGGGACTAGCGGAAGAGACCCAGTACTTC. It is translated as CASSLVWGLAEETQYF.

This clone has only one observation. V is TRBV12-5 and J is TRBJ2-3; possible D gene TRBD2, 5 bases. Germline V gives CDR1 LGHNT, CDR2 FRNRAP. V lost 7 bases and J lost 8, with 19 bases in between. The CDR3 has 14 residues. The CDR3 region is CASASLGSGSTQYF. In nucleotides, the CDR3 is TGTGCTAGTGCCTCCTTAGGAAGCGGTAGTACGCAGTATTTT.

The chain links TRBV11-2 to TRBJ2-5; TRBD1 might be the D (6 bases). V was pared by 5 bases and J by 4 bases, with 14 bases between. Looked up from germline, CDR1 is SGHAT and CDR2 is FQNNGV. This CDR3 contains 14 residues. CDR3 protein: CASSRQGRRETQYF. The CDR3 DNA reads TGTGCCAGCAGCCGGCAGGGGCGACGAGAGACCCAGTACTTC.

CDR3 sequence: CAWSVLWGPPDTYEQYF. DNA for the CDR3: TGTGCCTGGAGTGTACTATGGGGTCCGCCGGATACCTACGAGCAGTACTTC. The J gene is TRBJ2-7, the V gene TRBV30; D uncertain. This CDR3 comprises 17 residues. Germline V gives CDR1 GTSNPN, CDR2 SVGIG (reference sequence). V was cut by 0 bases and J by 2 bases, with 20 bases left in between.

The chain employs TRBV6-1 and TRBJ2-4, with TRBD2 matching over 7 bases. The CDR3 runs to 15 residues. Germline CDR1 reads MNHNS; CDR2 reads SASEGT. V lost 6 bases and J lost 6; bases outside the gene matches: 11. This chain's CDR3 is CASSVRKRDPNIQYF. Written as DNA, the CDR3 is TGTGCCAGCAGCGTAAGGAAGCGGGACCCAAACATTCAGTACTTC.

J is TRBJ1-5 and V is TRBV27, with 8 bases matching TRBD1. The V gene end was trimmed by 7 bases and the J gene end by 6 bases; junction bases not matched to a gene: 5. This CDR3 spans 13 amino acids. Per the germline V gene, CDR1 is MNHEY and CDR2 is SMNVEV (reference sequence). The CDR3 is CASTTGGAQPQHF. As DNA, the CDR3 is TGTGCCAGCACTACAGGGGGTGCTCAGCCCCAGCATTTT.

The chain links TRBV13 to TRBJ2-6, with 14 bases matching TRBD2. The J segment lost 2 bases and the V segment lost 5 bases, leaving 2 bases of the junction unmatched. CDR1 PRHDT and CDR2 FYEKMQ come from the germline V gene (reference sequence). This CDR3 spans 17 amino acids. Here the CDR3 reads CASSQGLAGAGANVLTF. In DNA, the CDR3 is TGTGCCAGCAGCCAGGGACTAGCGGGAGCTGGGGCCAACGTCCTGACTTTC.

This sequence joins TRBV27 and TRBJ1-1; D call uncertain. The germline V gene encodes CDR1 MNHEY and CDR2 SMNVEV (reference sequence). The ends were cut back, 3 bases at V and 2 bases at J, with 13 bases in the middle. This CDR3 is 15 amino acids long. As DNA, the CDR3 is TGTGCCAGCAGTTTTTTGGGGTCTGATAACACTGAAGCTTTCTTT. Amino acids: CASSFLGSDNTEAFF.

V and J are TRBV7-3 and TRBJ2-1; 10 bases map to TRBD2. Trimming cost V 5 bases and J 9 bases; bases outside gene matches: 7. Germline values: CDR1 SGHTA, CDR2 FQGTGA. The CDR3 extends over 14 amino acids. Written as DNA, the CDR3 is TGTGCCAGCAGCCCTAGCGGGAGTGATTCTGAGCAGTTCTTC. Translated: CASSPSGSDSEQFF.

The J gene is TRBJ2-3, the V gene TRBV21-1; whether TRBD2, the table's D call, matches the DNA was not checked. TRBV21-1 counts as a pseudogene. The CDR3 has 17 amino acids. The CDR3 loop is CASSIPIAGPFTDTQYF. CDR3 DNA sequence: TGTGCCAGCAGCATACCCATAGCGGGGCCCTTCACAGATACGCAGTATTTT.

This sequence joins TRBV7-9 and TRBJ2-5; no clear D. The CDR3 totals 13 residues. Germline CDR1 is SEHNR and CDR2 is FQNEAQ (reference sequence). Trimming removed 5 bases from V and 4 bases from J, with 11 bases in between. The CDR3 coding sequence is TGTGCCAGCAGCGGTAGGTGGGGAGAGACCCAGTACTTC. Translated, it gives CASSGRWGETQYF. The full variable domain, with the rest looked up from reference TRBV7-9 and TRBJ2-5, is DTGVSQNPRHKITKRGQNVTFRCDPISEHNRLYWYRQTLGQGPEFLTYFQNEAQLEKSRLLSDRFSAERPKGSFSTLEIQRTEQGDSAMYLCASSGRWGETQYFGPGTRLLVL.

The count of this clone is one. The chain couples TRBV27 to TRBJ2-7; perhaps TRBD2 as D (5 bases). V was cut by 3 bases and J by 0 bases, with 15 bases left in between. The CDR3 is 16 residues long. Germline CDR1 is MNHEY and CDR2 is SMNVEV (reference sequence). The CDR3 loop reads CASSLSLVTTSYEQYF. The DNA of the CDR3 is TGTGCCAGCAGTTTGTCACTAGTGACAACCTCCTACGAGCAGTACTTC.

The V call is TRBV7-9, the J call TRBJ2-1; 9 bases are shared with TRBD1. CDR1 and CDR2 (germline): SEHNR, FQNEAQ (reference sequence). CDR3 length equals 15 residues. Trimming cost V 4 bases and J 7 bases; bases outside gene matches: 8. The CDR3: CASSSPQGAGNEQFF. CDR3 DNA: TGTGCCAGCAGCTCCCCACAGGGGGCGGGGAATGAGCAGTTCTTC.

V usage is TRBV11-2 and J usage is TRBJ2-7; D uncertain. The CDR3 is 13 amino acids. Trimming cost V 0 bases and J 3 bases, with 6 bases left between them. CDR1 and CDR2 from the germline V gene are SGHAT and FQNNGV. As DNA, the CDR3 is TGTGCCAGCAGCTTAGAAAGGCGCTACGAGCAGTACTTC. As protein: CASSLERRYEQYF.

The CDR3, as DNA: TGTGCCAGCGGTAAGCGGACTAGCGGCAATGAGCAGTTCTTC. It yields the protein CASGKRTSGNEQFF. The rearrangement links TRBV7-9 to TRBJ2-1; TRBD2 matches at 10 bases. CDR1 and CDR2 from the germline V gene are SEHNR and FQNEAQ (reference sequence). The CDR3 loop spans 14 amino acids. V dropped 8 bases and J dropped 6; count of bases not matched to a gene: 7.